Below, one T cell receptor beta chain is given with its context. Its target is unknown. The sample belongs to a study of early stage breast cancer tumors. Study at large: Of some 17 invasive breast tumors, approximately 11 were hormone receptor-positive, HER2-negative. Samples were sequenced at 7.5 to 10-fold average coverage.

V was trimmed by 1 base and J by 8 bases, leaving 14 bases between them. This CDR3 region has 14 residues. CDR1 is MGHDK and CDR2 is SYGVNS in the germline V gene. Sequencing was performed with immunoSEQ multiplex PCR; in TCRdb, only in-frame clones are kept and a portion is missing. The data contain roughly 58,000 clones, 75% to 95% of them singletons. Study results and limitations: Commonly generated sequences made up most enriched TCRB sequences shared between patients. Compared with adjacent normal breast tissue, tumors showed 2 to 2.5-fold greater T cell density and higher clonality.

Sequencing used blood. V gene TRBV25-1 combines with J gene TRBJ1-2; weak D call: TRBD1 (5 bases). The TCR originated in a person aged 70 to 85 with breast cancer. The CDR3 loop is CASSEFTIGGGYTF. The CDR3, as DNA: TGTGCCAGCAGTGAATTCACAATCGGGGGGGGCTACACCTTC.